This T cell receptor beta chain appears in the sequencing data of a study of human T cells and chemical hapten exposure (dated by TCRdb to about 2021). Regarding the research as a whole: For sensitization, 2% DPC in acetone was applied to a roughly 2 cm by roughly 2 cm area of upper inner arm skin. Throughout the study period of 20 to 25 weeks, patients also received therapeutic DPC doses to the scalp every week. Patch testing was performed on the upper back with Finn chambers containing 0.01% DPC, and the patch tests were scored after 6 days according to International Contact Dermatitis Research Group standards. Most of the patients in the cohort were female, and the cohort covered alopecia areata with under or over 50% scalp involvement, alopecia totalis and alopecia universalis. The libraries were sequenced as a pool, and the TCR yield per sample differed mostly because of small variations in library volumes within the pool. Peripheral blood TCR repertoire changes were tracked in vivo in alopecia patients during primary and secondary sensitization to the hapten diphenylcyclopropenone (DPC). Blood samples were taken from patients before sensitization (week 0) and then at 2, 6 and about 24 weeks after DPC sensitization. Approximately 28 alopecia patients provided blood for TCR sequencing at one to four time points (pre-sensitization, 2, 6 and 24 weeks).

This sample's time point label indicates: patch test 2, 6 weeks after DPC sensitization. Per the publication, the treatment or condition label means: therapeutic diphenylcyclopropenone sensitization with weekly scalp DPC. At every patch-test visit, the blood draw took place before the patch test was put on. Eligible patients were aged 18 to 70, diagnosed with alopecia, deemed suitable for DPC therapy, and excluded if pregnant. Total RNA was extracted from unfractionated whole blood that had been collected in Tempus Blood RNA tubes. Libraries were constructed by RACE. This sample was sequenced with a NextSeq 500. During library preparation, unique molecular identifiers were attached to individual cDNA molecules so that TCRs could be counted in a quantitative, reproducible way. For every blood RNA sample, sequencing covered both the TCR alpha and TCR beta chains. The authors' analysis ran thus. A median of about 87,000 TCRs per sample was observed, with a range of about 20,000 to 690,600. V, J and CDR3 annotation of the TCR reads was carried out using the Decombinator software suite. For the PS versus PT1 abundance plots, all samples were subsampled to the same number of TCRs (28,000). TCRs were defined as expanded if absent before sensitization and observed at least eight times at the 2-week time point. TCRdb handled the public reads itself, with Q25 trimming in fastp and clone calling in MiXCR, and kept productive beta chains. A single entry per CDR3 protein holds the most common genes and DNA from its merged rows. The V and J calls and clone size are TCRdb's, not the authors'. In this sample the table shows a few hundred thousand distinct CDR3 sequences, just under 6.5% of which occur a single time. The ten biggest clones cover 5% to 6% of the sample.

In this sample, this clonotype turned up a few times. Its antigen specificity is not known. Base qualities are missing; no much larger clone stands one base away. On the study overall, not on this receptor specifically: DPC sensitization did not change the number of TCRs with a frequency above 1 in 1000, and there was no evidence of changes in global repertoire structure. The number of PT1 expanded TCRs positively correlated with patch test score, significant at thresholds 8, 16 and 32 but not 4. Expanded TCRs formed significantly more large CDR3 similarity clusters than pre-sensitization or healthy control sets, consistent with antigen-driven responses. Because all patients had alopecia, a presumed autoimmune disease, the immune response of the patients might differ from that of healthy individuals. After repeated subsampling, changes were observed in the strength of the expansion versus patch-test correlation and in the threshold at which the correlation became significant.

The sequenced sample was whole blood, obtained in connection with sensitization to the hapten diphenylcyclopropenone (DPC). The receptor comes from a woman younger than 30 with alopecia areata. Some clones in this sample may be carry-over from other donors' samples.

The DNA sequence reads TGTGCCAGCAGGCGTGGACTAGCGGAGGCGTACGCCCAGTACTTC. Its product reads: CASRRGLAEAYAQYF. The chain joins TRBV2 to TRBJ2-5, and 10 bases in between align with TRBD2. The CDR3 contains 15 residues, cysteine and phenylalanine counted. The DNA shown is the 45-base CDR3, in frame from base 1. V is trimmed back by 6 bases and J by 9 bases, and the junction contains 13 bases that no gene match accounts for. Taken from the germline V gene, the CDR1 and CDR2 loops are SNHLY and FYNNEI.